This entry lists 18 T cell receptor beta chains sequenced from one sample in a study of T-cell memory formation after mild COVID-19. One entry per CDR3 protein, called by TCRdb with MiXCR from the 5' RACE reads. Among under 150,000 distinct CDR3 sequences listed, about a fifth were seen once. Input material: PBMCs or a T cell subset sorted from them (not recorded which). The receptor set was obtained from a man aged 18 to 35 who had mild COVID-19 (a few samples of this study predate the infection). Cell type and time point are not known.

This chain links TRBV7-6 with TRBJ2-7, with D perhaps TRBD2 (7 bases). CDR1 SGHVS and CDR2 FNYEAQ come from the germline V gene. The CDR3 contains 16 residues. Trimming shortened V by 0 bases and J by 1 base, and 13 bases separated the two germline ends. As DNA, the CDR3 is TGTGCCAGCAGCTTAGCTACCCGGGGGGCTTCCTACGAGCAGTACTTC. It encodes CASSLATRGASYEQYF.

The chain employs TRBV2 and TRBJ1-3; no clear D. V was shortened by 3 bases and J by 7 bases, with 13 bases between the two germline ends. CDR1 is SNHLY, CDR2 FYNNEI, per germline. The CDR3 consists of 14 residues. The CDR3 loop reads CASSEGGLRNTIYF. CDR3 DNA: TGTGCCAGCAGTGAGGGAGGTCTCCGGAACACCATATATTTT.

This clonotype has a handful of counts. This sequence joins TRBV5-1 and TRBJ1-6, with D unresolved. The CDR3 length is 18 residues. Germline assignment: CDR1 SGHRS and CDR2 YFSETQ. With 0 bases removed from V and 0 bases from J, the gap between germline ends came to 13 bases. This chain's CDR3 is CASSLVPTTSSYNSPLHF. In DNA, the CDR3 is TGCGCCAGCAGCTTGGTTCCCACCACCAGCTCCTATAATTCACCCCTCCACTTT.

The rearrangement uses TRBV6-6 and TRBJ1-3; D remains ambiguous. CDR3 size: 16 residues. Per the germline V gene, CDR1 is MNHNY and CDR2 is SVGAGI (reference sequence). Trimming pared 6 bases from V and 8 bases from J, leaving 23 bases between. The CDR3 loop reads CASSSVAGPRMDTIYF. Here the CDR3 DNA reads TGTGCCAGCAGCTCAGTGGCAGGTCCCCGGATGGACACCATATATTTT.

This clonotype turned up a few times. The chain recombines TRBV6-1 with TRBJ2-7; D is tentatively TRBD1 or TRBD2 (6 bases each). The germline gives CDR1 MNHNS, CDR2 SASEGT. V lost 5 bases and J 5 bases, leaving 16 bases between the germline ends. The CDR3 is 14 residues long. The CDR3 region is CASSPKGGFDEQYF. DNA for the CDR3: TGTGCCAGCAGTCCCAAGGGGGGTTTCGACGAGCAGTACTTC.

The chain is built from TRBV7-9 and TRBJ1-5, with 7 bases identical to TRBD1. V shed 5 bases and J 7 bases; nucleotides not matched to a gene: 5. CDR1 and CDR2 from the germline V gene are SEHNR and FQNEAQ (reference sequence). The CDR3 has 13 amino acids. In nucleotides, the CDR3 is TGTGCCAGCAGCATACAGGGACAGCAGCCCCAGCATTTT. This translates into CASSIQGQQPQHF. Supplemented by reference TRBV7-9 and TRBJ1-5, the full variable domain reads DTGVSQNPRHKITKRGQNVTFRCDPISEHNRLYWYRQTLGQGPEFLTYFQNEAQLEKSRLLSDRFSAERPKGSFSTLEIQRTEQGDSAMYLCASSIQGQQPQHFGDGTRLSIL.

In its sample, this clonotype was seen a few times. The chain employs TRBV11-1 and TRBJ1-2, with unresolved D. The CDR3 is 15 amino acids. The germline CDR1 and CDR2 sequences are SGHAT and FQDESV (reference sequence). The V end was cut by 7 bases, the J end by 7 bases, with 22 bases between. CDR3 coding DNA: TGTGCCAGCACCCCCGGGCGGATATGGGATCCTGGCTACACCTTC. Residues: CASTPGRIWDPGYTF.

This clonotype was observed a few times. The chain joins TRBV4-2 to TRBJ2-2, with 7 nucleotides matching TRBD1. Looked up from germline, CDR1 is LGHNA and CDR2 is YNFKEQ. This CDR3 has 17 residues. V shed 2 bases and J 2 bases; nucleotides not matched to a gene: 8. CDR3 in DNA: TGTGCCAGCAGCCAATTACTGAGACAGGGTAACACCGGGGAGCTGTTTTTT. It is translated as CASSQLLRQGNTGELFF.

There are many counts of this clonotype. V is TRBV6-6 and J is TRBJ1-1; perhaps TRBD1 as D (6 bases). Trimming removed 11 bases at V and 0 bases at J, with 13 bases between. The CDR3 is made up of 13 amino acids. Germline values: CDR1 MNHNY, CDR2 SVGAGI (reference sequence). CDR3 nucleotide sequence: TGTGCCGTGTTCAGGGGCATGAACACTGAAGCTTTCTTT. As protein: CAVFRGMNTEAFF.

This chain links TRBV4-3 with TRBJ1-1, with D perhaps matching TRBD1 (5 bases). The CDR3 consists of 16 residues. Germline-derived CDR1 and CDR2 are LGHNA and YSLEER. Trimming cost V 6 bases and J 0 bases, with 17 bases left between them. In DNA form, the CDR3 reads TGCGCCAGCAGTCCTATGGGGGGACGTATGAACACTGAAGCTTTCTTT. It is translated as CASSPMGGRMNTEAFF.

This clonotype was observed a handful of times. This rearrangement joins TRBV7-9 to TRBJ2-2; 8 bases match TRBD1. The CDR3 contains 19 residues. The V gene's germline CDR1 is SEHNR and CDR2 FQNEAQ (reference sequence). With 2 bases clipped from V and 4 bases from J, the junction kept 15 bases outside the gene matches. In DNA, the CDR3 is TGTGCCAGCAGCTTAAGTCCCCCGGGACAGGACCTTTTCACCGGGGAGCTGTTTTTT. It translates to CASSLSPPGQDLFTGELFF.

For the CDR3, the DNA is TGTGCCAGCAGCTTAGGACTAGCGGGGTCGGGAGAGACCCAGTACTTC. Translating gives CASSLGLAGSGETQYF. The V call is TRBV7-9, the J call TRBJ2-5; 11 nucleotides line up with TRBD2. After removal of 1 base from V and 4 bases from J, the junction contained 5 bases not matched to a gene. CDR1 and CDR2 (germline): SEHNR, FQNEAQ (reference sequence). This CDR3 is built from 16 residues.

This rearrangement joins TRBV2 to TRBJ2-7; 8 bases align to TRBD1. This CDR3 has 13 amino acids. CDR1 and CDR2 (germline): SNHLY, FYNNEI. J gave up 6 bases and V 4 bases, and 5 bases lay outside the gene matches. Here the CDR3 reads CASSGQGLAEQYV. The CDR3 DNA is TGTGCCAGCAGTGGACAGGGGTTGGCCGAGCAGTACGTC.

The genes are TRBV6-5 and TRBJ2-1; possibly TRBD1 or TRBD2 for D (5 bases each). The length of the CDR3 is 15 residues. The V and J ends lost 0 bases and 2 bases respectively, with 8 bases between them. CDR1 and CDR2 (germline): MNHEY, SVGAGI. The CDR3 here is CASSYSVGAYNEQFF. The DNA of the CDR3 is TGTGCCAGCAGTTACTCGGTGGGGGCCTACAATGAGCAGTTCTTC.

This clonotype was picked up a small number of times. The V call is TRBV12-3 or TRBV12-4, the J call TRBJ1-1; 11 nucleotides align to TRBD1. With 2 bases clipped from V and 4 bases from J, the junction kept 3 bases outside the gene matches. The CDR3 is made up of 15 amino acids. CDR3 in DNA: TGTGCCAGCAGTTTAACCGGGACAGGGGGCACTGAAGCTTTCTTT. Its protein product is CASSLTGTGGTEAFF.

The sample holds a few counts of this clonotype. The genes are TRBV19 and TRBJ2-7; tentatively, D is TRBD1 or TRBD2 (6 bases each). The CDR3 has 14 amino acids. Germline loops: CDR1 LNHDA, CDR2 SQIVND (reference sequence). Trimming cost V 5 bases and J 4 bases, with 15 bases left between them. The CDR3 nucleotides read TGTGCCAGTAGTCCGGGGGCAGGTTTTTACGAGCAGTACTTC. Translating gives CASSPGAGFYEQYF.

The chain is built from TRBV5-6 and TRBJ2-7; 10 positions agree with TRBD1. CDR3 length: 14 residues. Germline V gene lookup returns CDR1 SGHDT and CDR2 YYEEEE. The J segment lost 2 bases and the V segment lost 7 bases, leaving 6 bases of the junction unmatched. The CDR3 sequence is CASQGQGHPYEQYV. CDR3 sequence (DNA): TGTGCCAGCCAGGGACAGGGGCACCCCTACGAGCAGTACGTC.

There are a few counts of this clonotype. The V gene is TRBV4-1, the J gene TRBJ1-2; D unclear. This CDR3 contains 15 residues. V was cut by 0 bases and J by 8 bases, with 16 bases left in between. Germline lookup yields CDR1 MGHRA and CDR2 YSYEKL. The CDR3 loop reads CASSQDSATMWGYTF. Here the CDR3 DNA reads TGCGCCAGCAGCCAAGACTCCGCCACAATGTGGGGCTACACCTTC.